The 3 T cell receptor beta chains in this list originate from one sample, sequenced in a study of T-cell reconstitution after alpha-beta-depleted transplantation in children. Preparation of the TCRbeta library was carried out with unique molecular identifiers. TCRdb passed the PCR reads through MiXCR, listing each CDR3 protein once. The table has some 250,000 distinct CDR3 sequences, around 13% seen once. The sample consisted of PBMCs from the stem cell graft donor, taken from the stem cell graft. The receptor source for this set is a human donor who donated a stem cell graft to a child with acute lymphoblastic leukemia.

This clonotype was seen at least ten times. V is TRBV9 and J is TRBJ2-5; possibly TRBD1 for D (6 bases). Germline V gene sequence: CDR1 SGDLS, CDR2 YYNGEE. V lost 4 bases and J 5 bases, leaving 21 bases between the germline ends. The CDR3 spans 16 residues. The CDR3 is CASSRDTETSGETQYF. CDR3 nucleotides: TGTGCCAGCAGCCGGGACACGGAGACAAGTGGGGAGACCCAGTACTTC.

This clonotype was recorded many times. The V gene is TRBV20-1, the J gene TRBJ2-4; no clear D. Germline V gene sequence: CDR1 DFQATT, CDR2 SNEGSKA (reference sequence). CDR3 length equals 13 residues. The V end lost 0 bases, the J end lost 7 bases, and 10 bases lay between the germline ends. As DNA, the CDR3 is TGCAGTGCTAGAGATATTGACTTTAACATTCAGTACTTC. It translates to CSARDIDFNIQYF.

This clonotype appeared many times. This sequence joins TRBV10-3 and TRBJ2-1, with TRBD1 identical over 9 bases. Germline CDR1 reads ENHRY; CDR2 reads SYGVKD. With 10 bases clipped from V and 2 bases from J, the junction kept 6 bases outside the gene matches. The CDR3 covers 14 residues. The CDR3 reads CATRDRATYNEQFF. The CDR3 DNA reads TGTGCCACCAGGGACAGGGCCACCTACAATGAGCAGTTCTTC.